The clone carrying this T cell receptor beta chain was seen repeatedly, ten times or more. cDNA molecules, individually, were tagged with unique molecular identifiers. TCRdb processed the 5' RACE reads anew with MiXCR; each CDR3 protein has one entry. The repertoire holds fewer than 65,000 distinct CDR3 sequences, with more than 9% as singletons. The data are from a study of early T cells in non-severe SARS-CoV-2 infection. Study background: Unsorted whole-blood RNA was sequenced in bulk, leaving chains unpaired.

CDR1 SGDLS and CDR2 YYNGEE come from the germline V gene. This CDR3 is built from 16 residues. V lost 0 bases and J 0 bases, leaving 11 bases between the germline ends. This TCR was sampled from an adult who was a healthcare worker with PCR-confirmed SARS-CoV-2 infection or an uninfected control (not recorded which). The specimen was whole blood. The rearrangement uses TRBV9 and TRBJ2-3; D may be TRBD2 (6 bases). The CDR3 is CASSVGPGTSTDTQYF. The CDR3 region has the DNA TGTGCCAGCAGCGTAGGGCCGGGGACTAGCACAGATACGCAGTATTTT.